The rows below give T cell receptor beta chains drawn from one sample of a study of blood T cell repertoires in COVID-19. Produced via immunoSEQ multiplex PCR; TCRdb's table is partial and in-frame only. The profile shows 350,000 to 450,000 clones, 80% to 90% of them singletons. Sequencing was performed on PBMCs or T cells enriched from blood (not recorded which). The receptors were gathered from a man aged 30-40 years who had recovered from COVID-19. The CDR3 runs from the conserved cysteine through the conserved F or W. D genes are given only for firm matches.

J gene	D gene	V gene	CDR3 protein
TRBJ2-1	.	TRBV5-1	CATYSDNEQFF
TRBJ2-5	.	TRBV29-1	CSVDRDNQETQYF
TRBJ2-5	TRBD2	TRBV3-1/TRBV3-2	CASSQVIRLALQETQYF
TRBJ1-2	.	TRBV24-1	CATSEGGIFRGSTF
TRBJ2-7	.	TRBV5-1	CASSTSSYEQYF
TRBJ1-6	TRBD1	TRBV5-6	CASSSGTGNSPLHF
TRBJ2-3	.	TRBV7-9	CASSYLGGGLTDTQYF
TRBJ2-1	TRBD2	TRBV5-4	CASSTEGLAGGYNEQFF
TRBJ1-1	TRBD1	TRBV5-1	CASSPTGQAGTEAFF
TRBJ1-4	.	TRBV12-3/TRBV12-4	CASSDGGEKLFF
TRBJ2-1	TRBD2	TRBV6-5	CASRPGLAGGNEQFF
TRBJ2-5	.	TRBV6-5	CASSKIERSDETQYF
TRBJ1-4	.	TRBV28	CASSSSAGPLYEKLFF
TRBJ2-3	TRBD2	TRBV27	CASSPIAGVNTDTQYF
TRBJ2-5	TRBD2	TRBV5-1	CASSLAGNQETQYF
TRBJ1-1	.	TRBV20-1	CSASSGDWVTEAFF
TRBJ2-7	.	TRBV5-1	CASSLGTESYEQYF
TRBJ1-2	.	TRBV19	CAIGSWAERGGYTF
TRBJ2-3	TRBD2	TRBV11-2	CASSFSGAGTDTQYF
TRBJ1-5	TRBD1	TRBV12-3/TRBV12-4	CASSLTGGQPQHF
TRBJ1-1	TRBD1	TRBV28	CASSEGGVRGEAFF
TRBJ2-5	TRBD2	TRBV3-1/TRBV3-2	CASSRTRTRFETQYF
TRBJ2-5	.	TRBV5-1	CASSLELVETQYF
TRBJ2-1	TRBD2	TRBV25-1	CASSASGTYNEQFF
TRBJ1-1	TRBD1	TRBV10-2	CASSETGVNTEAFF
TRBJ1-2	.	TRBV28	CASTLAAPGGYTF
TRBJ2-7	TRBD2	TRBV28	CASSLVSSGSIMEQYF
TRBJ2-2	TRBD1	TRBV18	CASSPTGLTGELFF
TRBJ2-7	.	TRBV28	CASAYRDRYEQYF
TRBJ2-4	.	TRBV13	CASSPKGGRAKNIQYF
TRBJ1-4	.	TRBV30	CAWSIQATNEKLFF
TRBJ2-7	.	TRBV2	CASSRQTISSYEQYF
TRBJ2-1	.	TRBV11-2	CASSLVPSLPYNEQFF
TRBJ1-1	.	TRBV5-1	CASSFLLSGDTEAFF
TRBJ1-1	TRBD1	TRBV27	CASSTTGTGAREAFF
TRBJ2-2	.	TRBV7-3	CASSLIGEAGELFF
TRBJ2-1	TRBD2	TRBV19	CASSIHSAGGPRNEQFF